The clone carrying this TCR beta chain was found once. Germline lookup yields CDR1 MNHEY and CDR2 SVGAGI. With V trimmed by 7 bases and J by 0 bases, 2 bases remained unmatched. CDR3 length equals 14 residues. TCRdb keeps only in-frame clones here, not all; method: immunoSEQ multiplex PCR. The sample contains 200,000 or so clones, around 83% of which appear only once. The sample comes from a study of blood T cell repertoires in COVID-19. Study background: PBMCs, B-cell-depleted T cells, or T cells provided the cDNA or gDNA that made up the material.

The chain joins TRBV6-5 to TRBJ2-3; 9 bases line up with TRBD2. This receptor was identified in a woman between 35 and 50 years old with acute COVID-19. The material sequenced was PBMCs or T cells enriched from blood (not recorded which). The CDR3 nucleotides are TGTGCCAGCAAGGCGGGGGGGAGCACAGATACGCAGTATTTT. It translates to CASKAGGSTDTQYF.